This T cell receptor beta chain came from a study of OX40 agonist ivuxolimab in advanced cancers. As for the study more broadly: Ivuxolimab, which targeted the costimulatory receptor OX40 (CD134), was an agonistic, fully human IgG2 monoclonal antibody. Intravenous ivuxolimab was administered to patients every 2 weeks at six dose levels: 0.01, 0.1, 0.3, 1.5, 3 and 10 mg/kg. Among the approximately 50 dose-escalation patients, around 19 had hepatocellular carcinoma, about 15 melanoma, 9 renal cell carcinoma and 9 head and neck cancer. In the dose-escalation cohort, 82.7% of patients were male, and the mean age was approximately 60 years, with a range of roughly 23 to 85. Prior anti-PD-1, anti-PD-L1 or anti-CTLA-4 therapy was permitted, and checkpoint inhibitors had been received by about 36% of dose-escalation patients. Partial responses were achieved by three dose-escalation patients, of whom one had hepatocellular carcinoma and two had cutaneous melanoma. The purpose of peripheral TCRbeta sequencing was to test whether ivuxolimab changed TCR sequence diversity and led to clonal T-cell expansion. The paper describes the monotherapy dose-escalation part (N = 52 patients) of the phase I trial of ivuxolimab. Results the study describes overall, beyond this receptor: Which antigens the clonally expanded peripheral T cells were specific for was not determined. Low levels of normalized T-cell clonal expansion were also seen in some patients who did not respond. In the 0.1-3.0 mg/kg groups, partial responders had among the lowest normalized peripheral clonal expansion, particularly in CD8+ T cells. After ivuxolimab, CD8+ T cells had more expanded clones than CD4+ T cells on average. Clonal expansion of both CD4+ and CD8+ blood T cells was observed from baseline to week 6 at doses 0.1 to 3.0 mg/kg.

Spanning cysteine to phenylalanine, the CDR3 consists of 15 amino acids. The read is trimmed to its CDR3 DNA, 45 bases read in frame from base 1. The germline V gene yields MDHEN for CDR1 and SYDVKM for CDR2. Germline trimming: 3 bases from V, 5 bases from J; junction bases outside gene matches: 10. To sequence the TCRbeta CDR3 region, genomic DNA was isolated from the sorted cells. The immunoSEQ Assay was used to sequence the TCRbeta CDR3 regions. TCRdb mirrors the immuneACCESS table, restricted to in-frame sequences. Some clones are absent from its copies; in checked studies, under half trace to an unresolved V gene, and the reason for the others is unknown. Within this sample are about 36,000 clones, with about 70% of them counted one time only. Of the sample, around a sixth is held by the ten largest clones. The trial excluded patients who had a history of autoimmune disease or who were on systemic immunosuppression. Peripheral blood for TCR sequencing was drawn from every dose cohort at baseline, at cycle 4 day 1 and at cycle 7 day 1. Samples came from an open-label, multicenter, first-in-human phase I dose-escalation trial of ivuxolimab. Adults with locally advanced or metastatic head and neck squamous cell, hepatocellular, melanoma or renal cell carcinoma were enrolled in the trial. CD4+ and CD8+ T cells were sorted separately from peripheral blood before TCR sequencing.

Notes on this clone: Its antigen has not been determined. Per-nucleotide qualities are absent, and no much larger clonotype sits a single base away.

The input for sequencing was CD4+ or CD8+ T cells sorted from blood, taken in a trial of the OX40 agonist ivuxolimab. The sequence derives from an adult with an advanced solid tumor such as melanoma, head and neck, liver or kidney cancer. The chain is assembled from TRBV28 and TRBJ2-7; TRBD1 lines up with 7 middle nucleotides. The DNA sequence is given as TGTGCCAGCAGTTTTTTGAGGGGGCAAGCTAACGAGCAGTACTTC. Its protein product is CASSFLRGQANEQYF. The CDR3 plus the reference TRBV28 and TRBJ2-7 genes for the other parts give the full variable domain: DVKVTQSSRYLVKRTGEKVFLECVQDMDHENMFWYRQDPGLGLRLIYFSYDVKMKEKGDIPEGYSVSREKKERFSLILESASTNQTSMYLCASSFLRGQANEQYFGPGTRLTVT.